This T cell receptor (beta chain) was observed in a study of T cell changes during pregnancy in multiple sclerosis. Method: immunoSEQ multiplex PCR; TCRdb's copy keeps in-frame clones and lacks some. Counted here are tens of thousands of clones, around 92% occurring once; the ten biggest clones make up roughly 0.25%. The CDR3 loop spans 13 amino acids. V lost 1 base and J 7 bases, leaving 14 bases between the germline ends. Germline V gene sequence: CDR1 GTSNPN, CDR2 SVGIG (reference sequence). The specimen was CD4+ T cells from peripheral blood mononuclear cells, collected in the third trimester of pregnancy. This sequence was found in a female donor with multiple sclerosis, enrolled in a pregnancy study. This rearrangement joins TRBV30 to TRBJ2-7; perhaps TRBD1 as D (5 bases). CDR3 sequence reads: CAWSGGVAGEQYF. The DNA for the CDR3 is TGTGCCTGGAGTGGAGGTGTGGCAGGGGAGCAGTACTTC. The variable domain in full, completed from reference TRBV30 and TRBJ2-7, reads SQTIHQWPATLVQPVGSPLSLECTVEGTSNPNLYWYRQAAGRGLQLLFYSVGIGQISSEVPQNLSASRPQDRQFILSSKKLLLSDSGFYLCAWSGGVAGEQYFGPGTRLTVT.